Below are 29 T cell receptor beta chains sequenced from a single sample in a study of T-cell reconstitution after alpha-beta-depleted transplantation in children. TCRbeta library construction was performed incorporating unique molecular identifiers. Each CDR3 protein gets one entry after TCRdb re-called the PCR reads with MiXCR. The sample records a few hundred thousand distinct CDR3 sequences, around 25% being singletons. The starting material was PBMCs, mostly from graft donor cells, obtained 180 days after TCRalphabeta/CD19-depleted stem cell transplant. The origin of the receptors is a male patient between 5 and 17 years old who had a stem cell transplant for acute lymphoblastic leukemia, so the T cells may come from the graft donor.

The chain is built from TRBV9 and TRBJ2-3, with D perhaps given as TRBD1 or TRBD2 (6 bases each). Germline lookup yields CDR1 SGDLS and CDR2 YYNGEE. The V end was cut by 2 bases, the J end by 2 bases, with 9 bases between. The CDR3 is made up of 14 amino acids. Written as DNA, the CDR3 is TGTGCCAGCAGCGTGGAGGGGGACACAGATACGCAGTATTTT. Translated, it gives CASSVEGDTDTQYF.

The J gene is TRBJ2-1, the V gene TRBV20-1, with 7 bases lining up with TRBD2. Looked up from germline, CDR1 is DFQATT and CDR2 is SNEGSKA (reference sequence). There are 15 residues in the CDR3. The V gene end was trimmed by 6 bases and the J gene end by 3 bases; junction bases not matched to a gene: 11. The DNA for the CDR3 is TGCAGTGCCAGGCCCGGGAGGAATCTCTACAATGAGCAGTTCTTC. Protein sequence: CSARPGRNLYNEQFF.

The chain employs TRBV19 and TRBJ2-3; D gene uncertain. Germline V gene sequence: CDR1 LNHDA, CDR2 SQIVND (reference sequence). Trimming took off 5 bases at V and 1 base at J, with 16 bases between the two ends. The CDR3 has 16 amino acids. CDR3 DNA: TGTGCCAGTAGTCTCGCGGTCGGAATCCGCACAGATACGCAGTATTTT. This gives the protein CASSLAVGIRTDTQYF.

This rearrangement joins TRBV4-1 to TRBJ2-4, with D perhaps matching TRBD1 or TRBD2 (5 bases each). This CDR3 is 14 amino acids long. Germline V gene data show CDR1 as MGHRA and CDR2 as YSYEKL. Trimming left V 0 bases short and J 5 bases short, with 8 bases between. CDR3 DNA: TGCGCCAGCAGCCAAGAGCTGGGGGAAAACATTCAGTACTTC. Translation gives CASSQELGENIQYF.

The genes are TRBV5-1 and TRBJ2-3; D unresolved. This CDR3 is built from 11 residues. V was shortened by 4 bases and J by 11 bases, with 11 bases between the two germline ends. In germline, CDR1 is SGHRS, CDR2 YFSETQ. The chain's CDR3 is CASSPGPGQYF. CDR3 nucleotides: TGCGCCAGCAGCCCAGGACCAGGGCAGTATTTT.

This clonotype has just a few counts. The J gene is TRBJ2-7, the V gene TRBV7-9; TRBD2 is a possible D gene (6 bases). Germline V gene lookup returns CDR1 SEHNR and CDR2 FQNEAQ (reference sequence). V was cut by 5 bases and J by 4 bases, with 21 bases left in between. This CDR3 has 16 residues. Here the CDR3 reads CASSPLRRAPTYEQYF. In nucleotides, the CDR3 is TGTGCCAGCAGCCCCCTAAGGAGGGCTCCAACATACGAGCAGTACTTC.

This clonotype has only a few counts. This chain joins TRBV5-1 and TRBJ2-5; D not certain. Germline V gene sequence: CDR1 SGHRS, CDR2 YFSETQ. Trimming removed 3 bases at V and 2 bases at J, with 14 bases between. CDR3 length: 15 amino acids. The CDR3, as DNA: TGCGCCAGCAGCTACTTCCTGGAGAATCAAGAGACCCAGTACTTC. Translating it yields CASSYFLENQETQYF.

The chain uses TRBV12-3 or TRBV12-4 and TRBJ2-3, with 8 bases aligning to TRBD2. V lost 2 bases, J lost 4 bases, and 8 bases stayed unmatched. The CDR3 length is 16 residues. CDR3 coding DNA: TGTGCCAGCAGTTTAAGGTTAAGCGGGAGTGCAGATACGCAGTATTTT. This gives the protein CASSLRLSGSADTQYF.

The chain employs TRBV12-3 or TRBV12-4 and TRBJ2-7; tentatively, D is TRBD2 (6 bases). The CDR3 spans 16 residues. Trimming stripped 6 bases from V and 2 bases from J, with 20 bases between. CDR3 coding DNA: TGTGCCAGCAGCACGCCTAAGAGGGACTGGGCCTACGAGCAGTACTTC. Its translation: CASSTPKRDWAYEQYF.

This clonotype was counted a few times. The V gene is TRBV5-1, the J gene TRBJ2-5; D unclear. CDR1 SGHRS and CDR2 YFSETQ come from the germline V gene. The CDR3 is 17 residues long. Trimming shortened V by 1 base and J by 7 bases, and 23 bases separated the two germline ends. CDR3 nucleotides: TGCGCCAGCAGCTTGACCGTTCCATTATGGCAGTCCTCGACCCAGTACTTC. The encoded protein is CASSLTVPLWQSSTQYF.

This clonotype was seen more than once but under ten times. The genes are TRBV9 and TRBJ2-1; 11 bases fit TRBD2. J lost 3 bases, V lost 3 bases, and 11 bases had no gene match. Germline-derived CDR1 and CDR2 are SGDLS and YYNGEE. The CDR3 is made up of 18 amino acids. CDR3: CASSAEPGLAAIYNEQFF. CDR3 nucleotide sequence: TGTGCCAGCAGCGCCGAGCCGGGACTAGCGGCGATCTACAATGAGCAGTTCTTC.

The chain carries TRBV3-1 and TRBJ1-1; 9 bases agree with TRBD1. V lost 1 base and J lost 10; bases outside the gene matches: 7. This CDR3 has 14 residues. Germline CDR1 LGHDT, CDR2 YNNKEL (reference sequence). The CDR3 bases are TGTGCCAGCAGCCAAGTGGGGGGACAGGGCGGAGCTTTCTTT. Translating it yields CASSQVGGQGGAFF.

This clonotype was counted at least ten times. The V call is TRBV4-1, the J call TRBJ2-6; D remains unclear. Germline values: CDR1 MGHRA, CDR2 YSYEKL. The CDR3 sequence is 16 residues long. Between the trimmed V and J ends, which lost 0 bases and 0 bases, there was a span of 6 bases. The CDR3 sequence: CASSQEPSSGANVLTF. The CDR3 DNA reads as TGCGCCAGCAGCCAAGAGCCGAGCTCTGGGGCCAACGTCCTGACTTTC.

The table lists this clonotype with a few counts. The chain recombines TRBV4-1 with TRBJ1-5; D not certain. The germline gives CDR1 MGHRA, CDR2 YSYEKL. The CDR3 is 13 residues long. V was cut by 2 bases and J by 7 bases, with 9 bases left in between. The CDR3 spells CASSQSGTQPQHF. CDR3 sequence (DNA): TGCGCCAGCAGCCAAAGCGGCACACAGCCCCAGCATTTT.

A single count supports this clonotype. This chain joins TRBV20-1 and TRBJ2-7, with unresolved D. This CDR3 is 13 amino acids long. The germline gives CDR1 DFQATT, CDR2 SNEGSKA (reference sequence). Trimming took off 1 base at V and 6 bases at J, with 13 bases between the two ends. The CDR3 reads CSARGGSVGEQYF. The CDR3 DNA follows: TGCAGTGCTAGAGGCGGCTCCGTGGGCGAGCAGTACTTC.

The CDR3: CSARTSGISYEQYF. CDR3 DNA: TGCAGTGCTAGGACTAGCGGGATCTCCTACGAGCAGTACTTC. This sequence joins TRBV20-1 and TRBJ2-7; 11 bases align to TRBD2. J lost 0 bases, V lost 3 bases, and 1 base had no gene match. The CDR3 is 14 amino acids. CDR1 is DFQATT and CDR2 is SNEGSKA in the germline V gene (reference sequence).

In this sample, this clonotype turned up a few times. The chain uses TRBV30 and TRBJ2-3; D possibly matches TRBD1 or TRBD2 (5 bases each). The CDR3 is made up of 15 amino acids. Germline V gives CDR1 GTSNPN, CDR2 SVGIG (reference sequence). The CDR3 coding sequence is TGTGCTGTTATTGGGGCGGGTAGGAGCACAGATACGCAGTATTTT. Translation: CAVIGAGRSTDTQYF.

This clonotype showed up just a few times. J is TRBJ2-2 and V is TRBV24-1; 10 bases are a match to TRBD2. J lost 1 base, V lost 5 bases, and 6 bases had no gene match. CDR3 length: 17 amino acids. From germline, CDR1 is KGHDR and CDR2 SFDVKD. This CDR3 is CATSGIAGGLNTGELFF. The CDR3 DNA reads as TGTGCCACCAGTGGAATAGCGGGAGGTCTGAACACCGGGGAGCTGTTTTTT.

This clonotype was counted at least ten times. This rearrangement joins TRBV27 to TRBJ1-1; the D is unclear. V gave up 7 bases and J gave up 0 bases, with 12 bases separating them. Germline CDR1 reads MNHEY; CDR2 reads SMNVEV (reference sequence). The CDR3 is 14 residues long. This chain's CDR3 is CASKGRSLNTEAFF. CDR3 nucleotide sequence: TGTGCCAGCAAGGGCAGGAGCTTGAACACTGAAGCTTTCTTT.

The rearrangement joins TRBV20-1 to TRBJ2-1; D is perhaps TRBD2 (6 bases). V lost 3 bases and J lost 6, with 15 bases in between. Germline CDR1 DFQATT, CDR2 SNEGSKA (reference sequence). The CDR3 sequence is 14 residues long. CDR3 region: CSASWRDKGNEQFF. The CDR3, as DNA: TGCAGTGCTAGTTGGCGGGATAAGGGCAATGAGCAGTTCTTC.

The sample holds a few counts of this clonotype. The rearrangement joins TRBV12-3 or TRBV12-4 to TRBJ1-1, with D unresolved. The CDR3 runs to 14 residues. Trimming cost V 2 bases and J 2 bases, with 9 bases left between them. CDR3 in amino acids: CASSLRAVNTEAFF. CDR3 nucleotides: TGTGCCAGCAGTTTAAGGGCGGTTAACACTGAAGCTTTCTTT.

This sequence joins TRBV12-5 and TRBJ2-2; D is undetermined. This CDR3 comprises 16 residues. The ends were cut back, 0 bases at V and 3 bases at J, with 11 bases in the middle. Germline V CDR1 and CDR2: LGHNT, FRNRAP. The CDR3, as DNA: TGTGCTAGTGGTTTGGTGGAATGGTACCACACCGGGGAGCTGTTTTTT. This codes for CASGLVEWYHTGELFF.

In DNA form, the CDR3 reads TGTGCCACCAGTGATTTGGCCCCTGGACCTTCTGGGGCCAACGTCCTGACTTTC. Its protein is CATSDLAPGPSGANVLTF. V usage is TRBV24-1 and J usage is TRBJ2-6; D remains ambiguous. Germline CDR1 is KGHDR and CDR2 is SFDVKD. This CDR3 has 18 residues. With 0 bases removed from V and 1 base from J, the gap between germline ends came to 12 bases.

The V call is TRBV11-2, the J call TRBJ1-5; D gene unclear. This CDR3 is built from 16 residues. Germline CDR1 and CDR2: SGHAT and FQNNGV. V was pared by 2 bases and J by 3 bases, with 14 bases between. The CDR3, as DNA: TGTGCCAGCAGCTTACTCCCGGGCCGTTTCAATCAGCCCCAGCATTTT. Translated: CASSLLPGRFNQPQHF.

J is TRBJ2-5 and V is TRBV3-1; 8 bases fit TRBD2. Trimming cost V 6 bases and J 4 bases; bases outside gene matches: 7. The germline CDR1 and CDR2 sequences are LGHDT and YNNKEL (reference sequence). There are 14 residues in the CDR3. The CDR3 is CASRRGAGGETQYF. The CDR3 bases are TGTGCCAGCAGGCGGGGGGCGGGAGGAGAGACCCAGTACTTC.

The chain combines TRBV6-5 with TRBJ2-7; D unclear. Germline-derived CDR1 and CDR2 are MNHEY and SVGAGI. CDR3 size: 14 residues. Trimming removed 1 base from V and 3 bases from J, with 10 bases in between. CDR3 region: CASSYLGSGYEQYF. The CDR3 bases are TGTGCCAGCAGTTACTTGGGAAGTGGCTACGAGCAGTACTTC.

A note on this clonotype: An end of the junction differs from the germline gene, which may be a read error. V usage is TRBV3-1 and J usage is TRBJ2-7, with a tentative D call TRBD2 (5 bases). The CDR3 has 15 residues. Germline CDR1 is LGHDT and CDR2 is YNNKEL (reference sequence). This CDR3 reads CACSQGHSASYEQYF. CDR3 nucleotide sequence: TGTGCCTGCAGCCAAGGGCATAGCGCCTCTTACGAGCAGTACTTC.

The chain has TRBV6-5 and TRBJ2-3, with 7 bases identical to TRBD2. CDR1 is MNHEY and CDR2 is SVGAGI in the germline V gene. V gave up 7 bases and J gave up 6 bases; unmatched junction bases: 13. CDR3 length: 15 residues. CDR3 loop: CASTSRGSPFDTQYF. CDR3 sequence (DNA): TGTGCCAGCACTTCGCGGGGGAGTCCTTTTGATACGCAGTATTTT.

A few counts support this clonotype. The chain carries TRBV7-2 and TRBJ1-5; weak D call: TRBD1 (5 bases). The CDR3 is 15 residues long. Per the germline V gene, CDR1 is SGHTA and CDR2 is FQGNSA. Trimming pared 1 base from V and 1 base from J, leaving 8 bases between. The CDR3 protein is CASSLVGGSNQPQHF. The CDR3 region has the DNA TGTGCCAGCAGCTTAGTGGGGGGGAGCAATCAGCCCCAGCATTTT.